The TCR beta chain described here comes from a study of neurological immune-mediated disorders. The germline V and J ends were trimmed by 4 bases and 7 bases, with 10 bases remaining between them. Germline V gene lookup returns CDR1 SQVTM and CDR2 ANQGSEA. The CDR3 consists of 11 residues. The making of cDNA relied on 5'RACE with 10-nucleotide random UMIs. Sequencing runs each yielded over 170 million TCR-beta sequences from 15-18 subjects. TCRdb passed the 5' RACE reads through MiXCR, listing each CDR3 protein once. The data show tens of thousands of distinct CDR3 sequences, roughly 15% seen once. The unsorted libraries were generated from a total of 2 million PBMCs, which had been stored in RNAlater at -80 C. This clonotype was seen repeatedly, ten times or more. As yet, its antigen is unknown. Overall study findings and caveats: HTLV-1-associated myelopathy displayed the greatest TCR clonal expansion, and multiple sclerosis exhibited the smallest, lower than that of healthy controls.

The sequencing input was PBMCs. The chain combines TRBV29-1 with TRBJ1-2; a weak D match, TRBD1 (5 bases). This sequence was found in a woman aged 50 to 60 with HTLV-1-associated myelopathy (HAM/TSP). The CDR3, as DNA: TGCAGCGTTGTGACAGCCTCTGGCTACACCTTC. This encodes CSVVTASGYTF.